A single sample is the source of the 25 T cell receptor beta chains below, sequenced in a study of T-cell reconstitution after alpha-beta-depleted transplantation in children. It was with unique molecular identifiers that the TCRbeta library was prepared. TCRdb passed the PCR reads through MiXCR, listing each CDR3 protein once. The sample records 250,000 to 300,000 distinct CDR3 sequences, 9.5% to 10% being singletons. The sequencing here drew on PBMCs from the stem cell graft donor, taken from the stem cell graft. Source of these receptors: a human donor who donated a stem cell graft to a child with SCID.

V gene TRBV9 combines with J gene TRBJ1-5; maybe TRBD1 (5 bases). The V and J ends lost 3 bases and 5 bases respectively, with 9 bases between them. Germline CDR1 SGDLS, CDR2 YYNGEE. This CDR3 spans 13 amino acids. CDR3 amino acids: CASSAAGDQPQHF. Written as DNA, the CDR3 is TGTGCCAGCAGCGCTGCGGGGGATCAGCCCCAGCATTTT.

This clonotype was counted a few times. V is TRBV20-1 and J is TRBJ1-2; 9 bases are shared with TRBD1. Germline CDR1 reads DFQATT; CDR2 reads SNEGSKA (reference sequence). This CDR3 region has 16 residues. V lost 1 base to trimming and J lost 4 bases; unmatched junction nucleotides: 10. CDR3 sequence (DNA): TGCAGTGCTAGAGCCCCCCCGGGACAGGGCCTCTATGGCTACACCTTC. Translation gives CSARAPPGQGLYGYTF.

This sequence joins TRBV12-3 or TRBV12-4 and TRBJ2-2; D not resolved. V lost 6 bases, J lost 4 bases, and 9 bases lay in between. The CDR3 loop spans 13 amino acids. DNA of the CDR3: TGTGCCAGCAGCCCCCCCGCCACCGGGGAGCTGTTTTTT. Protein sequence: CASSPPATGELFF.

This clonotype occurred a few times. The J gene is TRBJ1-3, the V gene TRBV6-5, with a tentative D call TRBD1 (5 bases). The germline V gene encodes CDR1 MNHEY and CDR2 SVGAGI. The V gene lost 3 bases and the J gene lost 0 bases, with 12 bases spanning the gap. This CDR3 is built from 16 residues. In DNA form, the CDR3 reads TGTGCCAGCAGTTATGGGGGACCGAGCTCTGGAAACACCATATATTTT. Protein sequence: CASSYGGPSSGNTIYF.

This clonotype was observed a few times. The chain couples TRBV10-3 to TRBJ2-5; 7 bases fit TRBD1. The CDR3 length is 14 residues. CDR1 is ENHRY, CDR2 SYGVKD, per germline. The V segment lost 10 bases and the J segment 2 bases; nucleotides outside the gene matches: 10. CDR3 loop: CATGKWDSQETQYF. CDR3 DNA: TGTGCCACCGGGAAGTGGGACAGTCAAGAGACCCAGTACTTC.

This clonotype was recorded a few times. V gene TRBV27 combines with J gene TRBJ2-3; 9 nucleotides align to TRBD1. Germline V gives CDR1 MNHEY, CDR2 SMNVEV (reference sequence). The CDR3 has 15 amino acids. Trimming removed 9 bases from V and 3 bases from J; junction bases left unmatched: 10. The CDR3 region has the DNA TGTGCCAGTCCACGCGACAGGGGGATGACAGATACGCAGTATTTT. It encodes CASPRDRGMTDTQYF.

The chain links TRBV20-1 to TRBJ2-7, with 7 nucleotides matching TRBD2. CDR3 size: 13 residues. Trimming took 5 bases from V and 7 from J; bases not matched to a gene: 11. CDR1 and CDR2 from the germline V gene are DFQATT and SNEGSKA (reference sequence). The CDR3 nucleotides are TGCAGTGCTTCGCCAAAATTAGCGGGTGAGCAGTACTTC. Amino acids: CSASPKLAGEQYF.

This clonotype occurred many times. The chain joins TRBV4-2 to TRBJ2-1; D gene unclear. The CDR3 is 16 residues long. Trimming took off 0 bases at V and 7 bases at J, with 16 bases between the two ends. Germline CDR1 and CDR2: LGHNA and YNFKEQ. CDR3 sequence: CASSQEGWDAGNEQFF. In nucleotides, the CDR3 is TGTGCCAGCAGCCAAGAGGGATGGGATGCCGGGAATGAGCAGTTCTTC.

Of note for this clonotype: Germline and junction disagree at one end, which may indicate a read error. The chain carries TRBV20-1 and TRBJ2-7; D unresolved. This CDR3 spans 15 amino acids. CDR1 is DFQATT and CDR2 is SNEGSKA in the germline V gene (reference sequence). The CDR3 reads CSARGVDLHLYKQYF. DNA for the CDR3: TGCAGTGCTAGAGGGGTGGATCTGCACCTCTACAAGCAGTACTTC.

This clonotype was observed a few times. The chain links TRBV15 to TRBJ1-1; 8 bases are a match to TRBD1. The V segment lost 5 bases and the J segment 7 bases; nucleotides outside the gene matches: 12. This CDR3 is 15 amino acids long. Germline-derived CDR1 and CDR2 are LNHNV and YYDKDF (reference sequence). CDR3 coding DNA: TGTGCCACCAGCTTACGGACAGGGTGGGACGATGAAGCTTTCTTT. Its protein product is CATSLRTGWDDEAFF.

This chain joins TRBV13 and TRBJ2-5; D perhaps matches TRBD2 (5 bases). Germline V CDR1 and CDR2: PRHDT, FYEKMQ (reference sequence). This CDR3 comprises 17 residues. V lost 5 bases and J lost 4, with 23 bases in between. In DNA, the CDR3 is TGTGCCAGCAGCCGTCGGGAAGTCGGCGGTCGTTTAGAGACCCAGTACTTC. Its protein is CASSRREVGGRLETQYF.

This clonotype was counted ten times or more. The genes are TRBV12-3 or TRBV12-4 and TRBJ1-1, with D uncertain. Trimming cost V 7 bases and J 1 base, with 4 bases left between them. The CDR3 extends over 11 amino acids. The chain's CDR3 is CASNQNTEAFF. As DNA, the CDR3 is TGTGCCAGCAACCAGAACACTGAAGCTTTCTTT.

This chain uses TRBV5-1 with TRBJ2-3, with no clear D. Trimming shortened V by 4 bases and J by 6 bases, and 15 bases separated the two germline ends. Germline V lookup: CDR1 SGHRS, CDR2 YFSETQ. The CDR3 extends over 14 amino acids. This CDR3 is CASSPPGRADTQYF. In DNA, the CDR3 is TGCGCCAGCAGCCCGCCGGGCCGAGCGGATACGCAGTATTTT.

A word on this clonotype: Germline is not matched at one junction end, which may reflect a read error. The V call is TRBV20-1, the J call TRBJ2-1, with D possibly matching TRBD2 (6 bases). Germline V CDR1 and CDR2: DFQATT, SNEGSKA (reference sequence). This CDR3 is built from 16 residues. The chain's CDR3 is CCARDRLESVYNEQFF. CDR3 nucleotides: TGCTGTGCTAGAGATCGACTAGAGTCGGTCTACAATGAGCAGTTCTTC.

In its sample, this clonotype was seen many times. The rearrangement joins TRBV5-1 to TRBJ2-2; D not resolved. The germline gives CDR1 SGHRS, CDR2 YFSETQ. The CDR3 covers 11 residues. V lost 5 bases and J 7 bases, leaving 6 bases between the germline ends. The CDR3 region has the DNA TGCGCCAGCAGTATTTACGGGGAGCTGTTTTTT. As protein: CASSIYGELFF.

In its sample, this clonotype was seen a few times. The CDR3 region is CASSPLAGSTNQPQHF. CDR3 coding DNA: TGTGCCAGCTCACCACTGGCAGGCTCTACGAATCAGCCCCAGCATTTT. This chain connects TRBV18 to TRBJ1-5; D call uncertain. With 1 base removed from V and 4 bases from J, the gap between germline ends came to 14 bases. The CDR3 runs 16 residues. Germline V gene data show CDR1 as KGHSH and CDR2 as LQKENI. The full variable domain, rest sourced from reference TRBV18 and TRBJ1-5, is NAGVMQNPRHLVRRRGQEARLRCSPMKGHSHVYWYRQLPEEGLKFMVYLQKENIIDESGMPKERFSAEFPKEGPSILRIQQVVRGDSAAYFCASSPLAGSTNQPQHFGDGTRLSIL.

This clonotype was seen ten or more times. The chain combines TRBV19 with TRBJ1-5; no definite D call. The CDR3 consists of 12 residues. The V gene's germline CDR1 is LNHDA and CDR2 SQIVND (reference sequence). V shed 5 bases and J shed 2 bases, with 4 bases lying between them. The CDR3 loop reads CASSGGNQPQHF. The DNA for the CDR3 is TGTGCCAGTAGTGGGGGCAATCAGCCCCAGCATTTT.

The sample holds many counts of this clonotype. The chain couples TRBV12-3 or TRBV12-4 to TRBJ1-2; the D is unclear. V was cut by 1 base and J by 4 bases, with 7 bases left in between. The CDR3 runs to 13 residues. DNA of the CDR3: TGTGCCAGCAGTTTAGAATCCCGCTATGGCTACACCTTC. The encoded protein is CASSLESRYGYTF.

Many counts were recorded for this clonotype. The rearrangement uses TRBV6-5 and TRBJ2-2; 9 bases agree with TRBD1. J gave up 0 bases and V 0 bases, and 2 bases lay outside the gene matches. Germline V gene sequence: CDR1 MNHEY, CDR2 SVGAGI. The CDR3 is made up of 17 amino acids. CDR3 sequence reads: CASSYSGTGTNTGELFF. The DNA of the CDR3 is TGTGCCAGCAGTTACTCGGGGACAGGGACGAACACCGGGGAGCTGTTTTTT.

Here the CDR3 DNA reads TGTGCCAGCAGCTTAGATGGCTTGGGTGGCTACACCTTC. The encoded protein is CASSLDGLGGYTF. The chain combines TRBV7-8 with TRBJ1-2; D uncertain. With 1 base removed from V and 7 bases from J, the gap between germline ends came to 10 bases. The CDR3 consists of 13 residues. From germline, CDR1 is SGHVS and CDR2 FQNEAQ.

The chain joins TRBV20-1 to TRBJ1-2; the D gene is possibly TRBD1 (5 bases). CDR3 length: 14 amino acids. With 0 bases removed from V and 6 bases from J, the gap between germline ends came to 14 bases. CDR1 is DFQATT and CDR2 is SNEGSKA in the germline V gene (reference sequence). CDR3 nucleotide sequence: TGCAGTGCTAGAGATCTTACAGGATATGATGGCTACACCTTC. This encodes CSARDLTGYDGYTF.

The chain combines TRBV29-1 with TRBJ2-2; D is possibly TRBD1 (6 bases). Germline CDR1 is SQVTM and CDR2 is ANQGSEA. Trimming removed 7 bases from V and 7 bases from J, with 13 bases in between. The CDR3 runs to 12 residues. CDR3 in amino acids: CSAVTGIGELFF. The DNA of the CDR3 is TGCAGCGCTGTTACAGGGATCGGGGAGCTGTTTTTT.

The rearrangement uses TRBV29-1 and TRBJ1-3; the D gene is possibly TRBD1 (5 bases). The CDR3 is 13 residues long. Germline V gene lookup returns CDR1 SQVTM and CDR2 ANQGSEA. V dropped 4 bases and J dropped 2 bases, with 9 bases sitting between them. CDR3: CSVGGSPGNTIYF. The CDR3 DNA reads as TGCAGCGTTGGGGGGAGCCCTGGAAACACCATATATTTT.

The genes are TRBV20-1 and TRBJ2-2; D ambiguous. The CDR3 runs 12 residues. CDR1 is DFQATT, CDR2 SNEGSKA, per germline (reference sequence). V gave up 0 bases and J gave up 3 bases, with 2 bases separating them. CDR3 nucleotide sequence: TGCAGTGCTAGAGACCACACCGGGGAGCTGTTTTTT. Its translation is CSARDHTGELFF.

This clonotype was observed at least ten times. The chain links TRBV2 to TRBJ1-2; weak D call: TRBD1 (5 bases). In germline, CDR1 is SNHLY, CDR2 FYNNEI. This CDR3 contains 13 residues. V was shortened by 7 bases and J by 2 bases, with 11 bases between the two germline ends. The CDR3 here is CASKAGSNYGYTF. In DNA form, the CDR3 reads TGTGCCAGCAAAGCAGGGAGCAACTATGGCTACACCTTC.